This record concerns one T cell receptor (beta chain) sequence. What it binds is not known. The data belong to a study of yellow fever vaccine responses in identical twins. TCRdb passed the RT-PCR reads through MiXCR, listing each CDR3 protein once. The sample shows 30,000 to 40,000 distinct CDR3 sequences, about three fifths of them seen only once. Germline V gene sequence: CDR1 SGHDN, CDR2 FVKESK. The CDR3 extends over 15 amino acids. J was trimmed by 4 bases and V by 2 bases; bases with no gene match: 7. Study observations and caveats: Twins reportedly appeared to share part of their vaccine T cell response while keeping part individual.

Specimen: T cells from blood (PBMCs), unsorted or a sorted subset (not recorded which), collected before or after yellow fever vaccination (not recorded which). This chain uses TRBV14 with TRBJ1-2, with 7 bases identical to TRBD1. The receptor's source is a woman younger than 35 who received the yellow fever vaccine. CDR3 sequence: CASSQRGQVGYGYTF. The CDR3 DNA follows: TGTGCCAGCAGCCAACGCGGACAGGTTGGCTATGGCTACACCTTC.